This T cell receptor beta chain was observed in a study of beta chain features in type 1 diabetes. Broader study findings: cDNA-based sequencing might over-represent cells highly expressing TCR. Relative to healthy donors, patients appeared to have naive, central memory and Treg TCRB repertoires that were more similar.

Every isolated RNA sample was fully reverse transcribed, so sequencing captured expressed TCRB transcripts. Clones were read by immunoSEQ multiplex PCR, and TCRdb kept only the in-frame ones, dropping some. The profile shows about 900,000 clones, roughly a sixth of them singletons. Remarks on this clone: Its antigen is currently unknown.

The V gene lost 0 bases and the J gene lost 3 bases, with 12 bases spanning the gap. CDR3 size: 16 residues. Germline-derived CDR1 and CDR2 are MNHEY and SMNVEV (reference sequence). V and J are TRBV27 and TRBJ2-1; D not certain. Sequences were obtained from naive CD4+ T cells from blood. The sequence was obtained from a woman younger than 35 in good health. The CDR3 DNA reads TGTGCCAGCAGTTTATCGTGGGGTGATAGCTACAATGAGCAGTTCTTC. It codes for CASSLSWGDSYNEQFF.